This TCR beta chain came from a study of blood T cell repertoires in COVID-19. Across the study: Donors in the United States, Italy and Spain gave samples during acute or convalescent COVID-19.

CDR1 and CDR2 (germline): KGHSH, LQKENI. The CDR3 length is 14 residues. The V end lost 3 bases, the J end lost 1 base, and 7 bases lay between the germline ends. Original methodology: Researchers report that nucleated cell counts were estimated from reference gene primer amplification. Profiling relied on immunoSEQ multiplex PCR, and the TCRdb table lists in-frame clones only, not all of them. V and J calls plus clone size are reproduced from that table; the DNA served to infer D and trimming. Found here are fewer than 70,000 clones, 90% to 95% of them singletons; the top ten hold approximately 4.2%.

This clonotype was sampled from a man aged 45-60 years with active COVID-19. The chain joins TRBV18 to TRBJ1-5; D gene unclear. Sequenced: peripheral blood. The CDR3, as DNA: TGTGCCAGCTCACCGTCGTTGAGCAATCAGCCCCAGCATTTT. The encoded protein is CASSPSLSNQPQHF.